This is a list of T cell receptor beta chains from one sample in a study of T cells in Graves' hyperthyroidism and ophthalmopathy. TCRdb fed the multiplex PCR reads into MiXCR, producing one record per CDR3 protein. Of 300,000 to 400,000 distinct CDR3 sequences in the sample, approximately 18% were seen once. Sequencing used blood. These receptors were collected from a man younger than 35 with Graves' ophthalmopathy. The CDR3 runs from the conserved cysteine through the conserved F or W. Fields, in order: CDR3 length, V gene, clone size, D gene, J gene, CDR3 DNA, CDR3 protein. D genes are given only for firm matches. Some rows have no size entry. The others give once, few or many, or a class for an expanded clone.

length: 14
V: TRBV6-1
size: many
D: .
J: TRBJ1-2
DNA: TGTGCCTCGAAGCCGGGGGCGTATGACTATGGCTACACCTTC
CDR3: CASKPGAYDYGYTF

length: 13
V: TRBV6-1
size: many
D: .
J: TRBJ2-5
DNA: TGTGCCAGCAGCCTTACAGGGTTGAAGACCCAGTACTTC
CDR3: CASSLTGLKTQYF

length: 16
V: TRBV2
size: .
D: .
J: TRBJ1-5
DNA: TGTGCCAGCAGTGGGGCCCAGCACTTTAGCAATCAGCCCCAGCATTTT
CDR3: CASSGAQHFSNQPQHF

length: 12
V: TRBV28
size: .
D: .
J: TRBJ2-1
DNA: TGTGCCAGCACGAGGCGCTACAATGAGCAGTTCTTC
CDR3: CASTRRYNEQFF

length: 15
V: TRBV7-2
size: many
D: .
J: TRBJ1-5
DNA: TGTGCCAGCAGCTTTGCCCGGGACACTTATCAGCCCCAGCATTTT
CDR3: CASSFARDTYQPQHF

length: 13
V: TRBV5-1
size: many
D: .
J: TRBJ2-7
DNA: TGCGCCAGCAGCTTGAGTCCCTTCTCGCAGCAGTACTTC
CDR3: CASSLSPFSQQYF

length: 14
V: TRBV5-1
size: .
D: .
J: TRBJ1-1
DNA: TGCGCCAGCAGCTCACCGGGGAGGGACACTGAAGCTTTCTTT
CDR3: CASSSPGRDTEAFF

length: 14
V: TRBV4-2
size: many
D: .
J: TRBJ2-7
DNA: TGTGCCAGCAGCAATGGACAGGAGGGAAACGAGCAGTACTTC
CDR3: CASSNGQEGNEQYF

length: 13
V: TRBV11-3
size: few
D: .
J: TRBJ1-2
DNA: TGTGCCAGCAGCTTAGATGGAGTGCGGGGCTACACCTTC
CDR3: CASSLDGVRGYTF

length: 19
V: TRBV4-1
size: .
D: .
J: TRBJ2-3
DNA: TGCGCCAGCAGCCACGGAATACTCCGGGACTCTCCTAGCACAGATACGCAGTATTTT
CDR3: CASSHGILRDSPSTDTQYF

length: 14
V: TRBV6-1
size: many
D: .
J: TRBJ2-7
DNA: TGTGCCAGCAGACCTCAAGGCCGGGACGACGAGCAGTACTTC
CDR3: CASRPQGRDDEQYF

length: 15
V: TRBV6-1
size: many
D: .
J: TRBJ1-6
DNA: TGTGCCAGCAATCCCGAGGGGATACCCAATTCACCCCTCCACTTT
CDR3: CASNPEGIPNSPLHF

length: 15
V: TRBV11-2
size: few
D: TRBD2
J: TRBJ2-1
DNA: TGTGCCAGCAGCCCCCTTAGCGGGGGGCGGGGTGAGCAGTTCTTC
CDR3: CASSPLSGGRGEQFF

length: 15
V: TRBV20-1
size: few
D: .
J: TRBJ1-5
DNA: TGCAGTGCTAGACCTCGACAGCTACTCAATCAGCCCCAGCATTTT
CDR3: CSARPRQLLNQPQHF

length: 15
V: TRBV20-1
size: many
D: .
J: TRBJ1-1
DNA: TGCAGTGCTAGAGAGCCGACAAGAAGGGACACTGAAGCTTTCTTT
CDR3: CSAREPTRRDTEAFF

length: 15
V: TRBV12-3/TRBV12-4
size: many
D: TRBD2
J: TRBJ2-3
DNA: TGTGCCAGCAGCCCCGGGACTAGGGGTACAGATACGCAGTATTTT
CDR3: CASSPGTRGTDTQYF

length: 16
V: TRBV11-2
size: many
D: TRBD2
J: TRBJ2-1
DNA: TGTGCCAGCAGCTTAGCCCCTCGGGGGGGACTTAATGAGCAGTTCTTC
CDR3: CASSLAPRGGLNEQFF

length: 13
V: TRBV3-1
size: many
D: TRBD2
J: TRBJ2-7
DNA: TGTGCCAGCAGCCTAGCGGGGGGTCTGGAGCAGTACTTC
CDR3: CASSLAGGLEQYF

length: 12
V: TRBV7-6
size: .
D: .
J: TRBJ2-1
DNA: TGTGCCAGCAGCTTAGGGGACCATGAGCAGTTCTTC
CDR3: CASSLGDHEQFF

length: 17
V: TRBV14
size: few
D: .
J: TRBJ2-1
DNA: TGTGCCAGCAGCCAAGATCTAGCGCCTAGCTCCTACAATGAGCAGTTCTTC
CDR3: CASSQDLAPSSYNEQFF